The 11 T cell receptor beta chains reported below all come from one sample, sequenced in a study of human T cells and chemical hapten exposure. One entry per CDR3 protein, called by TCRdb with MiXCR from the RACE reads. The table includes 95,000 or so distinct CDR3 sequences, roughly 10% detected once. Time point meaning: patch test 1, 2 weeks after DPC sensitization. Treatment in this sample: therapeutic diphenylcyclopropenone sensitization with weekly scalp DPC. Sequenced material: whole blood, taken in connection with sensitization to the hapten diphenylcyclopropenone (DPC). The source is a man aged 40-49 years with alopecia areata. Some clones in this sample may be carry-over from other donors' samples.

CDR3 protein: CASSLSSEETQYF. The CDR3 DNA reads TGTGCCAGCAGTTTATCTAGTGAAGAGACCCAGTACTTC. This chain joins TRBV27 and TRBJ2-5; D uncertain. This CDR3 is 13 amino acids long. V gave up 0 bases and J gave up 3 bases, with 5 bases separating them. The germline V gene encodes CDR1 MNHEY and CDR2 SMNVEV (reference sequence).

A few counts support this clonotype. The chain has TRBV6-2 or TRBV6-3 and TRBJ2-1, with 8 bases lining up with TRBD2. This CDR3 comprises 16 residues. J lost 7 bases, V lost 4 bases, and 12 bases had no gene match. From germline, CDR1 is MNHEY and CDR2 SVGEGT. The CDR3 region is CASSSVTGTRGNEQFF. The CDR3 bases are TGTGCCAGCAGTTCCGTCACCGGGACTAGGGGGAATGAGCAGTTCTTC.

This chain connects TRBV27 to TRBJ2-3; D might be TRBD1 (6 bases). Germline V gene lookup returns CDR1 MNHEY and CDR2 SMNVEV (reference sequence). Trimming pared 6 bases from V and 1 base from J, leaving 17 bases between. The CDR3 runs to 16 residues. CDR3 nucleotide sequence: TGTGCCAGCAGAAAGGGGGTCAGAGTCGGCACAGATACGCAGTATTTT. Residues: CASRKGVRVGTDTQYF.

This clonotype was picked up a small number of times. The chain uses TRBV27 and TRBJ1-1; D is unresolved. The CDR3 is made up of 11 amino acids. CDR1 and CDR2 from the germline V gene are MNHEY and SMNVEV (reference sequence). The ends were cut back, 6 bases at V and 8 bases at J, with 10 bases in the middle. The CDR3 nucleotides are TGTGCCAGCAGGGCAGGTTTAGAAGCTTTCTTT. Its translation: CASRAGLEAFF.

This clonotype was counted between two and nine times. The chain joins TRBV5-4 to TRBJ2-1; 9 bases are shared with TRBD2. The V gene's germline CDR1 is SGHNT and CDR2 YYREEE (reference sequence). The CDR3 loop spans 15 amino acids. Losses at the gene ends were 2 bases for V and 4 bases for J; bases not matched to a gene: 4. For the CDR3, the DNA is TGTGCCAGCAGCTTAGGTAGCGGGAGTTACAATGAGCAGTTCTTC. Its translation is CASSLGSGSYNEQFF.

This clonotype appeared a few times. The rearrangement links TRBV18 to TRBJ1-5; D possibly corresponds to TRBD1 (6 bases). Trimming pared 5 bases from V and 3 bases from J, leaving 8 bases between. Looked up from germline, CDR1 is KGHSH and CDR2 is LQKENI. The CDR3 is 13 amino acids. DNA of the CDR3: TGTGCCAGCTCAACAGGGTTCAATCAGCCCCAGCATTTT. Residues: CASSTGFNQPQHF.

The V call is TRBV7-9, the J call TRBJ2-2; maybe TRBD2 (6 bases). V lost 3 bases, J lost 0 bases, and 11 bases lay in between. Germline lookup yields CDR1 SEHNR and CDR2 FQNEAQ (reference sequence). The length of the CDR3 is 16 residues. The CDR3 DNA is TGTGCCAGCAGCTTCCTAGCGACCGCGAACACCGGGGAGCTGTTTTTT. The encoded protein is CASSFLATANTGELFF.

This clonotype has only a few counts. The chain carries TRBV6-2 or TRBV6-3 and TRBJ2-7; D might be TRBD2 (7 bases). Trimming pared 3 bases from V and 6 bases from J, leaving 15 bases between. This CDR3 has 14 amino acids. CDR1 is MNHEY and CDR2 is SVGEGT in the germline V gene. For the CDR3, the DNA is TGTGCCAGCAGTTATTCGGGGGGCCTGGGCGAGCAGTACGTC. This sequence encodes CASSYSGGLGEQYV.

The DNA of the CDR3 is TGCAGTGCTAGTTCGGACAGGGATGTTTGGGATACGCAGTATTTT. This codes for CSASSDRDVWDTQYF. The rearrangement joins TRBV20-1 to TRBJ2-3; 8 nucleotides match TRBD1. CDR1 and CDR2 from the germline V gene are DFQATT and SNEGSKA (reference sequence). The CDR3 contains 15 residues. Losses at the gene ends were 3 bases for V and 6 bases for J; bases not matched to a gene: 11.

The chain has TRBV5-1 and TRBJ1-2, with a weak D call TRBD1 (5 bases). Trimming shortened V by 4 bases and J by 1 base, and 8 bases separated the two germline ends. The length of the CDR3 is 13 residues. CDR1 is SGHRS, CDR2 YFSETQ, per germline. CDR3 DNA: TGCGCCAGCAGCGTGGACATTAACTATGGCTACACCTTC. Amino acid sequence: CASSVDINYGYTF.

This clonotype was seen a handful of times. V gene TRBV25-1 combines with J gene TRBJ1-1; D perhaps matches TRBD1 (5 bases). Looked up from germline, CDR1 is MGHDK and CDR2 is SYGVNS. CDR3 length: 13 residues. V was clipped by 9 bases and J by 4 bases, with 15 bases between them. CDR3 sequence (DNA): TGTGCCAGTCGACAGATCCCGGGCACTGAAGCTTTCTTT. Amino acids: CASRQIPGTEAFF.